One sample yielded the 3 T cell receptor beta chains listed below, sequenced in a study of early T cells in non-severe SARS-CoV-2 infection. TCRdb itself ran the 5' RACE reads through MiXCR, one entry per CDR3 protein. The sample holds tens of thousands of distinct CDR3 sequences; roughly 10% are singletons and the top ten take around 4.3%. The material sequenced was whole blood. Every receptor here comes from an adult who was a healthcare worker with PCR-confirmed SARS-CoV-2 infection or an uninfected control (not recorded which).

J is TRBJ1-6 and V is TRBV12-5; 10 bases are shared with TRBD1. V trimming: 3 bases; J trimming: 5 bases; junction bases outside the gene matches: 7. In germline, CDR1 is LGHNT, CDR2 FRNRAP. CDR3 length: 17 amino acids. In DNA form, the CDR3 reads TGTGCTAGTGGTTTCAGCCCGGGACAGGGGAATAATTCACCCCTCCACTTT. Amino acids: CASGFSPGQGNNSPLHF.

The chain couples TRBV5-6 to TRBJ2-3, with D perhaps TRBD1 or TRBD2 (5 bases each). CDR1 and CDR2 (germline): SGHDT, YYEEEE. The CDR3 has 15 residues. The V and J ends lost 4 bases and 5 bases respectively, with 17 bases between them. CDR3 region: CASSLGTRSGDTQYF. CDR3 sequence (DNA): TGTGCCAGCAGCCTCGGGACCCGTTCAGGAGATACGCAGTATTTT.

V gene TRBV10-3 combines with J gene TRBJ1-1; D call uncertain. The V gene lost 4 bases and the J gene lost 6 bases, with 12 bases spanning the gap. This CDR3 is 13 amino acids long. CDR1 ENHRY and CDR2 SYGVKD come from the germline V gene. CDR3 in amino acids: CAISGSRAAEAFF. The DNA for the CDR3 is TGTGCCATCAGTGGTAGCAGAGCGGCTGAAGCTTTCTTT.